This TCR beta chain was sequenced for a study of human T cells and chemical hapten exposure. On the study more broadly: The study lasted 20 to 30 weeks, and patients were dosed weekly with diphenylcyclopropenone on the scalp throughout. Points from the study as a whole: While controls formed fewer of them, expanded TCRs formed significantly more large CDR3 similarity clusters.

This sample's time point: pre-sensitization, week 0. Treatment reported: therapeutic diphenylcyclopropenone sensitization with weekly scalp DPC. Total RNA was isolated from whole blood that had not been fractionated. TCRdb itself ran the RACE reads through MiXCR, one entry per CDR3 protein. The data contain approximately 52,000 distinct CDR3 sequences, more than 9% of them singletons. CDR3 length: 15 residues. After removal of 6 bases from V and 3 bases from J, the junction contained 8 bases not matched to a gene. Germline V gives CDR1 SNHLY, CDR2 FYNNEI. To note about this clonotype: Its antigen is undetermined.

The source of this sequence is a woman aged 25 to 45 with alopecia areata. Some clones in this sample may be carry-over from other donors' samples. The sample in question was whole blood, obtained in connection with sensitization to the hapten diphenylcyclopropenone (DPC). The chain links TRBV2 to TRBJ2-3, with 8 bases matching TRBD1. As DNA, the CDR3 is TGTGCCAGCAGGGCCCAGGGGGCAAGAACAGATACGCAGTATTTT. It encodes CASRAQGARTDTQYF.